This T cell receptor beta chain was observed in a study of T-cell memory formation after mild COVID-19. The CDR3 consists of 16 residues. V was shortened by 0 bases and J by 0 bases, with 10 bases between the two germline ends. Looked up from germline, CDR1 is MGHRA and CDR2 is YSYEKL. Ten or more counts support this clonotype. Its antigen is as yet unknown. Overall study results and limits: Researchers report contracting CD4+ clones mostly in CM and EM, with CD8+ clones in EMRA.

Using constant-segment primers, 5'RACE produced TCR alpha and TCR beta cDNA libraries carrying sample barcodes and UMIs. TCRdb re-called the 5' RACE reads with MiXCR, one entry per CDR3 protein. Among approximately 390,000 distinct CDR3 sequences listed, 15% to 20% were seen once. The receptor comes from a man between 18 and 35 years old who had mild COVID-19 (a few samples of this study predate the infection). Cell type and time point are not known. Material for sequencing was PBMCs or a T cell subset sorted from them (not recorded which). The V call is TRBV4-1, the J call TRBJ2-3, with unresolved D. The CDR3 DNA reads TGCGCCAGCAGCCAAGAGGGTTACCCTAGCACAGATACGCAGTATTTT. Protein sequence: CASSQEGYPSTDTQYF.